The entry below gives a single T cell receptor beta chain sequence along with its context. Its target is unknown. Replicate PCRs run on sorted subsets employed approximately 0.2 ug DNA, tens of thousands of T cell genomes. The table came from immunoSEQ multiplex PCR; TCRdb's copy has only in-frame clones and leaves some out. The sample records just under 350,000 clones, roughly 70% being singletons. This record comes from a study of shared clonotypes between healthy human individuals. Study details: A couple of women and a few men aged 18 to 49 made up the donors.

Per the germline V gene, CDR1 is SGHVS and CDR2 is FNYEAQ. The CDR3 runs to 13 residues. V lost 9 bases and J lost 4, with 15 bases in between. Regarding the study as a whole: All-four-donor shared clonotypes had higher generation probabilities than non-shared clonotypes did.

The clonotype originates from a man aged 30 to 45 in good health. The sequenced sample consisted of memory CD4+ T cells sorted from blood. The subset here: CD45RA-negative fraction. V and J are TRBV7-6 and TRBJ2-5; the D gene could be TRBD1 or TRBD2 (5 bases each). The CDR3 here is CASSGRAGETQYF. Here the CDR3 DNA reads TGTGCCAGTAGTGGCAGGGCGGGAGAGACCCAGTACTTC.